These 32 T cell receptor beta chains originate from one sample sequenced in a study of T cell responses to AZD1222 COVID-19 vaccine. Here immunoSEQ multiplex PCR was the method, and the copy in TCRdb shows in-frame clones only, minus some. The sample has roughly 150,000 clones, 85% to 95% seen once; the top ten hold 1.5%. The material was peripheral blood, obtained 28 days after the second AZD1222 dose. These receptors were taken from an adult who received the AZD1222 COVID-19 vaccine.

The V and J genes are TRBV10-2 and TRBJ1-2; 11 nucleotides agree with TRBD1. CDR3 length: 13 residues. V lost 8 bases and J lost 6; bases outside the gene matches: 5. Germline assignment: CDR1 WSHSY and CDR2 SAAADI. The CDR3 loop is CASVDRGRNGYTF. The CDR3 DNA reads as TGCGCCAGCGTGGACAGGGGGCGAAATGGCTACACCTTC.

V usage is TRBV19 and J usage is TRBJ1-1; D is possibly TRBD1 (5 bases). The CDR3 consists of 13 residues. The V end was cut by 6 bases, the J end by 2 bases, with 10 bases between. The germline CDR1 and CDR2 sequences are LNHDA and SQIVND (reference sequence). CDR3 DNA: TGTGCCAGTAGGACAGCTTACAACACTGAAGCTTTCTTT. This codes for CASRTAYNTEAFF.

This clone was seen a single time. The chain uses TRBV4-1 and TRBJ1-6, with 7 bases matching TRBD1. The CDR3 extends over 17 amino acids. V was pared by 0 bases and J by 3 bases, with 5 bases of the junction left unmatched. Per the germline V gene, CDR1 is MGHRA and CDR2 is YSYEKL. CDR3 region: CASSQDSGQNYNSPLHF. For the CDR3, the DNA is TGCGCCAGCAGCCAAGACTCGGGACAGAACTATAATTCACCCCTCCACTTT.

The rearrangement uses TRBV6-4 and TRBJ2-2; tentative D call: TRBD1 (6 bases). Germline CDR1 and CDR2: MRHNA and SNTAGT. The CDR3 sequence is 16 residues long. Trimming took 3 bases from V and 0 from J, leaving 11 bases between them. Written as DNA, the CDR3 is TGTGCCAGCAGTGAATACAGGGAGACGAACACCGGGGAGCTGTTTTTT. Protein: CASSEYRETNTGELFF.

The chain recombines TRBV7-2 with TRBJ2-1; D might be TRBD1 or TRBD2, each matching 5 bases. Trimming pared 5 bases from V and 7 bases from J, leaving 15 bases between. Germline V gives CDR1 SGHTA, CDR2 FQGNSA. This CDR3 spans 14 amino acids. The CDR3 sequence: CASSRLAGANEQFF. CDR3 nucleotide sequence: TGTGCCAGCAGCCGTCTAGCCGGGGCGAATGAGCAGTTCTTC.

The chain links TRBV25-1 to TRBJ1-2; a weak D match, TRBD1 (5 bases). CDR1 and CDR2 (germline): MGHDK, SYGVNS. V lost 2 bases and J 2 bases, leaving 12 bases between the germline ends. The CDR3 is 15 residues long. The DNA for the CDR3 is TGTGCCAGCAGTGAAGGGGCCCGGGGAAACTATGGCTACACCTTC. Its protein is CASSEGARGNYGYTF.

This clone was counted a few times. The chain combines TRBV19 with TRBJ1-2; D might be TRBD1 (5 bases). The CDR3 contains 14 residues. Deletions cut 7 bases from V and 8 bases from J, with 20 bases between. Germline CDR1 LNHDA, CDR2 SQIVND (reference sequence). CDR3 loop: CASTAQELFGGYTF. In DNA form, the CDR3 reads TGTGCCAGTACGGCACAGGAACTATTCGGGGGCTACACCTTC.

The chain joins TRBV7-9 to TRBJ2-7; perhaps D is TRBD1 or TRBD2 (6 bases each). This CDR3 is built from 14 residues. V dropped 5 bases and J dropped 3 bases, with 14 bases sitting between them. Germline CDR1 is SEHNR and CDR2 is FQNEAQ (reference sequence). CDR3 coding DNA: TGTGCCAGCAGCCTAGGGGGGCCTATCTACGAGCAGTACTTC. Translating it yields CASSLGGPIYEQYF.

The chain joins TRBV4-2 to TRBJ2-1; D perhaps matches TRBD1 (5 bases). CDR3 length: 16 amino acids. V shed 0 bases and J shed 2 bases, with 11 bases lying between them. Germline V CDR1 and CDR2: LGHNA, YNFKEQ. CDR3 in amino acids: CASSQEGRATYNEQFF. The CDR3 DNA follows: TGTGCCAGCAGCCAAGAGGGCAGGGCTACCTACAATGAGCAGTTCTTC.

The chain employs TRBV7-2 and TRBJ2-2, with D possibly called TRBD1 or TRBD2 (5 bases each). The CDR3 is 15 amino acids. The germline V and J ends were trimmed by 5 bases and 6 bases, with 16 bases remaining between them. The germline V gene has CDR1 SGHTA and CDR2 FQGNSA. The CDR3 sequence is CASSPSTRQPGELFF. The CDR3 DNA follows: TGTGCCAGCAGCCCCAGCACTAGACAGCCCGGGGAGCTGTTTTTT.

This clone was detected ten times or more. CDR3 DNA sequence: TGTGCCAGCGCAAGGGAGGGCCCCGATGGCTACACCTTC. Amino acid sequence: CASAREGPDGYTF. The J gene is TRBJ1-2, the V gene TRBV2; D gene ambiguous. CDR1 is SNHLY, CDR2 FYNNEI, per germline. Trimming cost V 8 bases and J 6 bases, with 16 bases left between them. The CDR3 totals 13 residues.

The V call is TRBV4-1, the J call TRBJ1-2; the D is unclear. Germline V gives CDR1 MGHRA, CDR2 YSYEKL. CDR3 length: 18 residues. Between the trimmed V and J ends, which lost 6 bases and 4 bases, there was a span of 27 bases. The CDR3 sequence is CASSPRPRLLLPLYGYTF. The CDR3 DNA reads as TGCGCCAGCAGTCCCCGGCCGCGATTACTTCTACCTCTCTATGGCTACACCTTC.

The chain uses TRBV4-1 and TRBJ2-5, with D tentatively TRBD2 (6 bases). The CDR3 is 16 amino acids. V was pared by 2 bases and J by 2 bases, with 15 bases between. Looked up from germline, CDR1 is MGHRA and CDR2 is YSYEKL. The CDR3 nucleotides read TGCGCCAGCAGCCAACCTTTCGCGGGGTTTCAAGAGACCCAGTACTTC. Encoded protein: CASSQPFAGFQETQYF.

CDR3 residues: CASSPQTFSNQPQHF. The CDR3 DNA reads TGTGCCAGCAGTCCCCAGACGTTCAGCAATCAGCCCCAGCATTTT. The chain has TRBV27 and TRBJ1-5, with unresolved D. Per germline, CDR1 MNHEY and CDR2 SMNVEV (reference sequence). V lost 5 bases, J lost 1 base, and 12 bases lay in between. This CDR3 has 15 amino acids.

The chain uses TRBV19 and TRBJ2-1, with D maybe TRBD1 (5 bases). Trimming removed 5 bases at V and 9 bases at J, with 17 bases between. This CDR3 region has 14 residues. Germline V lookup: CDR1 LNHDA, CDR2 SQIVND (reference sequence). The chain's CDR3 is CASSSGRVLSEQFF. CDR3 nucleotide sequence: TGTGCCAGTAGTTCTGGCAGGGTCTTAAGTGAGCAGTTCTTC.

The chain links TRBV19 to TRBJ2-7, with D tentatively TRBD1 (5 bases). The CDR3 extends over 15 amino acids. Germline assignment: CDR1 LNHDA and CDR2 SQIVND (reference sequence). V was clipped by 3 bases and J by 5 bases, with 17 bases between them. CDR3 region: CASSMRQGIVNEQYF. The CDR3 region has the DNA TGTGCCAGTAGTATGAGGCAGGGAATAGTCAACGAGCAGTACTTC.

J is TRBJ2-1 and V is TRBV7-2; D gene ambiguous. Germline CDR1 SGHTA, CDR2 FQGNSA. This CDR3 is built from 13 residues. Trimming took off 2 bases at V and 6 bases at J, with 8 bases between the two ends. CDR3 DNA: TGTGCCAGCAGCTTAAAGGAACTCAATGAGCAGTTCTTC. This codes for CASSLKELNEQFF.

The chain is built from TRBV5-1 and TRBJ1-1; weak D call: TRBD1 (5 bases). V shed 4 bases and J shed 3 bases, with 16 bases lying between them. The CDR3 spans 15 residues. Germline V gene data show CDR1 as SGHRS and CDR2 as YFSETQ. This CDR3 is CASSPGVGVDTEAFF. The CDR3 nucleotides read TGCGCCAGCAGCCCGGGGGTGGGTGTGGACACTGAAGCTTTCTTT.

This clone showed up just once. The chain links TRBV6-5 to TRBJ1-5; no clear D. This CDR3 has 15 residues. Per germline, CDR1 MNHEY and CDR2 SVGAGI. Trimming left V 5 bases short and J 3 bases short, with 14 bases between. The CDR3 reads CASSPRQAFNQPQHF. The CDR3 bases are TGTGCCAGCAGTCCACGGCAAGCCTTCAATCAGCCCCAGCATTTT.

The chain carries TRBV28 and TRBJ1-2; 9 nucleotides align to TRBD1. V was clipped by 6 bases and J by 5 bases; unmatched bases: 7. The CDR3 has 14 residues. CDR1 MDHEN and CDR2 SYDVKM come from the germline V gene. This CDR3 reads CASRLTGGRYGYTF. The CDR3 bases are TGTGCCAGCAGGCTGACAGGGGGAAGATATGGCTACACCTTC.

This clone was recorded a few times. The chain is built from TRBV7-9 and TRBJ1-1; the D is unclear. Germline CDR1 and CDR2: SEHNR and FQNEAQ (reference sequence). Deletions cut 0 bases from V and 1 base from J, with 6 bases between. The CDR3 runs 14 residues. CDR3 nucleotide sequence: TGTGCCAGCAGCTTAGCTAACAAGAACACTGAAGCTTTCTTT. It translates to CASSLANKNTEAFF.

The sample holds one count of this clone. This chain connects TRBV28 to TRBJ2-7; no reliable D call. Trimming stripped 2 bases from V and 2 bases from J, with 13 bases between. The CDR3 sequence is 15 residues long. Germline-derived CDR1 and CDR2 are MDHEN and SYDVKM. The CDR3 DNA follows: TGTGCCAGCAGTTTAATGGCAATCGTGACCTACGAGCAGTACTTC. As protein: CASSLMAIVTYEQYF. The full variable domain, its missing parts supplied by reference TRBV28 and TRBJ2-7, is DVKVTQSSRYLVKRTGEKVFLECVQDMDHENMFWYRQDPGLGLRLIYFSYDVKMKEKGDIPEGYSVSREKKERFSLILESASTNQTSMYLCASSLMAIVTYEQYFGPGTRLTVT.

The chain employs TRBV4-1 and TRBJ1-5; D possibly corresponds to TRBD1 (5 bases). The V gene's germline CDR1 is MGHRA and CDR2 YSYEKL. The V and J ends lost 0 bases and 4 bases respectively, with 22 bases between them. This CDR3 comprises 19 residues. CDR3 DNA sequence: TGCGCCAGCAGCCAAGATCTTGCAAAGGTCCGGGGGGTTAATCAGCCCCAGCATTTT. It encodes CASSQDLAKVRGVNQPQHF.

The rearrangement links TRBV9 to TRBJ2-7; D is unclear. The CDR3 is 18 residues long. The ends were cut back, 3 bases at V and 0 bases at J, with 22 bases in the middle. CDR1 and CDR2 from the germline V gene are SGDLS and YYNGEE. In DNA form, the CDR3 reads TGTGCCAGCAGCGGCCCCGGTGGCGACCCAAGGAGCTCCTACGAGCAGTACTTC. This translates into CASSGPGGDPRSSYEQYF.

The rearrangement links TRBV6-5 to TRBJ2-1; 8 bases are shared with TRBD1. The CDR3 consists of 15 residues. Germline CDR1 and CDR2: MNHEY and SVGAGI. Trimming cost V 6 bases and J 4 bases; bases outside gene matches: 8. Here the CDR3 reads CASRPDRGFYNEQFF. The CDR3 DNA is TGTGCCAGCAGGCCTGACAGGGGCTTTTACAATGAGCAGTTCTTC.

A word on this clone: At the DNA level, this CDR3 is encoded by other sequences in the same sample as well. This chain joins TRBV19 and TRBJ1-2; D unclear. The CDR3 has 12 residues. Germline V gives CDR1 LNHDA, CDR2 SQIVND (reference sequence). The ends were cut back, 5 bases at V and 2 bases at J, with 6 bases in the middle. The DNA of the CDR3 is TGTGCCAGTAGTTCCGAAAACTATGGCTACACCTTC. Its protein is CASSSENYGYTF.

The chain links TRBV4-1 to TRBJ1-1; TRBD1 might be the D (6 bases). Germline CDR1 reads MGHRA; CDR2 reads YSYEKL. With 4 bases removed from V and 10 bases from J, the gap between germline ends came to 19 bases. CDR3 length equals 14 residues. The CDR3 is CASSLRGGEGRAFF. In nucleotides, the CDR3 is TGCGCCAGCAGCCTCAGGGGAGGTGAGGGGCGAGCTTTCTTT.

This clone has just one count. The gene calls are TRBV20-1 and TRBJ2-7; no clear D gene. Germline CDR1 is DFQATT and CDR2 is SNEGSKA (reference sequence). V was pared by 3 bases and J by 7 bases, with 10 bases between. CDR3 length: 11 residues. The CDR3 nucleotides read TGCAGTGCTAGCCCGAAAAAAGAGCAGTACTTC. This sequence encodes CSASPKKEQYF.

This sequence joins TRBV5-5 and TRBJ2-7; D is ambiguous. V lost 4 bases and J 3 bases, leaving 17 bases between the germline ends. Germline V gene data show CDR1 as SGHKS and CDR2 as YYEKEE (reference sequence). The CDR3 is made up of 15 amino acids. CDR3 in amino acids: CASSPHPGDYYEQYF. CDR3 DNA sequence: TGTGCCAGCAGCCCACACCCGGGTGATTACTACGAGCAGTACTTC.

The chain recombines TRBV10-1 with TRBJ1-1; 10 bases fit TRBD1. Per germline, CDR1 WNHNN and CDR2 SYGVQD (reference sequence). V lost 6 bases and J lost 5; bases outside the gene matches: 6. The CDR3 contains 14 residues. The chain's CDR3 is CASSPRTGGTEAFF. CDR3 nucleotides: TGCGCCAGCAGCCCTCGGACAGGGGGAACTGAAGCTTTCTTT.

The rearrangement links TRBV2 to TRBJ2-3; 7 bases line up with TRBD2. Germline CDR1 and CDR2: SNHLY and FYNNEI. The ends lost 5 bases at V and 6 bases at J; junction bases unmatched: 8. The CDR3 sequence is 14 residues long. The CDR3 here is CASSPRGDPDTQYF. CDR3 bases: TGTGCCAGCAGTCCTCGGGGGGATCCGGATACGCAGTATTTT.

This clone was counted a single time. J is TRBJ1-6 and V is TRBV27; unclear D gene. The V gene lost 5 bases and the J gene lost 4 bases, with 6 bases spanning the gap. From germline, CDR1 is MNHEY and CDR2 SMNVEV (reference sequence). This CDR3 is 13 amino acids long. This CDR3 is CASSRGYNSPLHF. In nucleotides, the CDR3 is TGTGCCAGCAGTCGGGGTTATAATTCACCCCTCCACTTT.